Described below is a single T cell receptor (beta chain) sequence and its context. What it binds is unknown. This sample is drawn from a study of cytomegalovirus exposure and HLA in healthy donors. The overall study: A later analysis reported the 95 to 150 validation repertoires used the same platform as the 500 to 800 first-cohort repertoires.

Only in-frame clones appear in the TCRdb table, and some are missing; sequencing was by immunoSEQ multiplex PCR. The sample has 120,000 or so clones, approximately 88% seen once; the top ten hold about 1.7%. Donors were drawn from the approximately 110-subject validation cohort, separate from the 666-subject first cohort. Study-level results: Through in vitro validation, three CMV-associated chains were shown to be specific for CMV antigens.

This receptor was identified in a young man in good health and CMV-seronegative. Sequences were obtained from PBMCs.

CDR3 residues: CASSFVSSYEQYF. Here the CDR3 DNA reads TGTGCCAGCAGCTTCGTGAGCTCCTACGAGCAGTACTTC. This sequence joins TRBV7-9 and TRBJ2-7; unclear D gene. Germline-derived CDR1 and CDR2 are SEHNR and FQNEAQ (reference sequence). The CDR3 covers 13 residues. With 3 bases removed from V and 0 bases from J, the gap between germline ends came to 6 bases.